This T cell receptor beta chain emerged from a study of T cells after yellow fever vaccination. 5'RACE template switching generated TCR cDNA, adding a universal primer site and UMIs. Using its own MiXCR run on the 5' RACE reads, TCRdb lists one record per CDR3 protein. The data hold about 140,000 distinct CDR3 sequences, with about 6.2% observed a single time. This clonotype showed up many times. Its specificity is not known. General study findings and limits: Post-booster reappearance was seen for most primary-vaccination clones (about 96% CD4, 75% to 90% CD8).

This receptor was obtained from a man aged 25-45 years who received the YFV17D yellow fever vaccine. This sample comprised CD4+ T cells sorted from PBMCs, obtained 10 days after the yellow fever booster vaccination.

The chain's CDR3 is CASSFAGRGSYEQYF. The CDR3 nucleotides are TGCGCCAGCAGCTTTGCAGGGAGGGGCAGCTACGAGCAGTACTTC. The chain couples TRBV5-1 to TRBJ2-7; 7 nucleotides line up with TRBD2. The germline CDR1 and CDR2 sequences are SGHRS and YFSETQ. The V gene end was trimmed by 2 bases and the J gene end by 3 bases; junction bases not matched to a gene: 8. The CDR3 spans 15 residues. Variable domain in full (rest from reference TRBV5-1 and TRBJ2-7): KAGVTQTPRYLIKTRGQQVTLSCSPISGHRSVSWYQQTPGQGLQFLFEYFSETQRNKGNFPGRFSGRQFSNSRSEMNVSTLELGDSALYLCASSFAGRGSYEQYFGPGTRLTVT.